The 15 T cell receptor beta chains below all came from one sample that was sequenced in a study of blood T cell repertoires in COVID-19. The data were produced by immunoSEQ multiplex PCR, yet TCRdb's version contains in-frame clones alone and is incomplete. The data hold 250,000 or so clones, with about 80% observed a single time. What was sequenced was PBMCs or T cells enriched from blood (not recorded which). Source of these receptors: a man aged 50-59 years who had recovered from COVID-19.

V usage is TRBV27 and J usage is TRBJ2-7; 11 nucleotides match TRBD2. This CDR3 is 14 amino acids long. Germline-derived CDR1 and CDR2 are MNHEY and SMNVEV (reference sequence). The trim removed 6 bases at V and 3 bases at J, leaving 4 bases unmatched. The CDR3 nucleotides are TGTGCCAGCAGCCTCACTAGCGGGAGCTACGAGCAGTACTTC. As protein: CASSLTSGSYEQYF.

This clone was detected only once. The J gene is TRBJ1-3, the V gene TRBV7-2; D gene ambiguous. The V end was cut by 2 bases, the J end by 0 bases, with 5 bases between. The CDR3 loop spans 14 amino acids. Germline assignment: CDR1 SGHTA and CDR2 FQGNSA. For the CDR3, the DNA is TGTGCCAGCAGCTTATGGCCCTCTGGAAACACCATATATTTT. This codes for CASSLWPSGNTIYF.

V usage is TRBV9 and J usage is TRBJ1-5; 8 bases match TRBD1. With 4 bases clipped from V and 0 bases from J, the junction kept 9 bases outside the gene matches. The CDR3 extends over 17 amino acids. From germline, CDR1 is SGDLS and CDR2 YYNGEE. CDR3 bases: TGTGCCAGCAGCCCATCGACAGGGGAGCATAGCAATCAGCCCCAGCATTTT. It yields the protein CASSPSTGEHSNQPQHF. The full variable domain, its missing parts supplied by reference TRBV9 and TRBJ1-5, is DSGVTQTPKHLITATGQRVTLRCSPRSGDLSVYWYQQSLDQGLQFLIQYYNGEERAKGNILERFSAQQFPDLHSELNLSSLELGDSALYFCASSPSTGEHSNQPQHFGDGTRLSIL.

The chain is built from TRBV19 and TRBJ1-1; D ambiguous. With 6 bases removed from V and 7 bases from J, the gap between germline ends came to 12 bases. CDR1 is LNHDA, CDR2 SQIVND, per germline (reference sequence). This CDR3 is 12 amino acids long. The CDR3 sequence is CASSPPFSEAFF. The CDR3 DNA follows: TGTGCCAGTAGCCCCCCTTTTAGTGAAGCTTTCTTT.

This chain uses TRBV4-1 with TRBJ2-1, with D tentatively TRBD1 (6 bases). This CDR3 has 15 residues. Trimming took off 3 bases at V and 8 bases at J, with 17 bases between the two ends. Germline V gene lookup returns CDR1 MGHRA and CDR2 YSYEKL. The DNA for the CDR3 is TGCGCCAGCAGCCAGACCGAGGTCAGGGGAGATGAGCAGTTCTTC. It translates to CASSQTEVRGDEQFF.

The rearrangement uses TRBV7-6 and TRBJ2-7; weak D call: TRBD2 (8 bases). The CDR3 consists of 19 residues. Germline V gives CDR1 SGHVS, CDR2 FNYEAQ. V lost 5 bases and J lost 2, with 28 bases in between. CDR3 protein: CASSVQAGGWAGGPYEQYF. The CDR3 DNA sequence: TGTGCCAGCAGCGTCCAGGCAGGGGGTTGGGCGGGAGGCCCCTACGAGCAGTACTTC.

The V and J genes are TRBV5-8 and TRBJ2-5, with 10 bases matching TRBD1. This CDR3 is 14 amino acids long. Germline V gives CDR1 SGHTS, CDR2 YDEGEE. With V trimmed by 9 bases and J by 5 bases, 10 bases remained unmatched. The CDR3 bases are TGTGCCACCAGGGACAGGGGAAGGCCGGAGACCCAGTACTTC. Protein product: CATRDRGRPETQYF.

Only one count was recorded for this clone. This chain uses TRBV13 with TRBJ1-1, with TRBD1 matching 9 bases. The CDR3 consists of 16 residues. V was clipped by 4 bases and J by 5 bases; unmatched bases: 11. Germline V CDR1 and CDR2: PRHDT, FYEKMQ (reference sequence). Here the CDR3 reads CASSSTGGLMWTEAFF. CDR3 nucleotide sequence: TGTGCCAGCAGCTCTACAGGGGGCCTTATGTGGACTGAAGCTTTCTTT.

This clone occurred a few times. The CDR3 loop reads CASSQDLQGREAFF. CDR3 in DNA: TGCGCCAGCAGCCAAGACCTACAGGGGAGGGAAGCTTTCTTT. The chain couples TRBV4-3 to TRBJ1-1; 7 bases align to TRBD1. V lost 0 bases, J lost 8 bases, and 6 bases stayed unmatched. The germline V gene has CDR1 LGHNA and CDR2 YSLEER. This CDR3 region has 14 residues.

The chain couples TRBV11-3 to TRBJ2-6; 7 nucleotides line up with TRBD1. Germline trimming cut 2 bases from V and 2 bases from J; bases unmatched to any gene: 6. From germline, CDR1 is SGHNT and CDR2 YENEEA. The CDR3 sequence is 17 residues long. CDR3: CASSLQPGGTGANVLTF. The CDR3 bases are TGTGCCAGCAGCTTACAGCCAGGGGGTACTGGGGCCAACGTCCTGACTTTC.

This chain connects TRBV2 to TRBJ2-7, with 7 bases matching TRBD2. This CDR3 has 13 residues. The V segment lost 5 bases and the J segment 4 bases; nucleotides outside the gene matches: 5. CDR1 is SNHLY and CDR2 is FYNNEI in the germline V gene. The CDR3 reads CASSPAGDYEQYF. CDR3 sequence (DNA): TGTGCCAGCAGTCCTGCGGGGGATTACGAGCAGTACTTC.

Here the CDR3 DNA reads TGCGCCAGCAGCCCAATACCAGACTATCAGCCCCAGCATTTT. It translates to CASSPIPDYQPQHF. V usage is TRBV5-1 and J usage is TRBJ1-5; D gene ambiguous. Looked up from germline, CDR1 is SGHRS and CDR2 is YFSETQ. The CDR3 is 14 residues long. Between the trimmed V and J ends, which lost 4 bases and 5 bases, there was a span of 13 bases. Full variable domain (missing parts from reference TRBV5-1 and TRBJ1-5): KAGVTQTPRYLIKTRGQQVTLSCSPISGHRSVSWYQQTPGQGLQFLFEYFSETQRNKGNFPGRFSGRQFSNSRSEMNVSTLELGDSALYLCASSPIPDYQPQHFGDGTRLSIL.

This clone was seen just once. The chain combines TRBV5-1 with TRBJ1-5, with no clear D. This CDR3 comprises 13 residues. Germline V lookup: CDR1 SGHRS, CDR2 YFSETQ. With 0 bases removed from V and 7 bases from J, the gap between germline ends came to 8 bases. In DNA, the CDR3 is TGCGCCAGCAGCTTGGAAGGCGGGCAGCCCCAGCATTTT. Protein sequence: CASSLEGGQPQHF.

This CDR3 reads CASSLGGGNQPQHF. CDR3 bases: TGTGCCAGCAGCTTAGGAGGCGGGAATCAGCCCCAGCATTTT. The genes are TRBV7-9 and TRBJ1-5; no reliable D call. The CDR3 is 14 amino acids. Trimming took 1 base from V and 4 from J, leaving 8 bases between them. Germline assignment: CDR1 SEHNR and CDR2 FQNEAQ (reference sequence).

This clone came up once. This rearrangement joins TRBV19 to TRBJ2-7, with D hard to call. Germline V gene lookup returns CDR1 LNHDA and CDR2 SQIVND (reference sequence). The ends were cut back, 8 bases at V and 1 base at J, with 12 bases in the middle. The CDR3 sequence is 13 residues long. CDR3 bases: TGTGCCAGTCACGGAGAAAATTCCTACGAGCAGTACTTC. As protein: CASHGENSYEQYF.